The 10 T cell receptor beta chains below were found in one sample sequenced in a study of immune heterogeneity within non-small cell lung tumors. Multiplex PCR was performed with 32 V and 13 J primers, and it amplified TCR beta CDR3. TCRdb processed the multiplex PCR reads anew with MiXCR; each CDR3 protein has one entry. The table lists tens of thousands of distinct CDR3 sequences, 28% of them singletons. Bulk tumor genomic DNA, 450 to 600 ng per sample, was the template. From each primary tumor, several far-apart biopsies were obtained during surgery. The study cohort was described as untreated, and its members had newly diagnosed non-small cell lung cancer. They went on to have curative surgery. Sequenced input: lung tumor tissue. Every receptor here comes from a man in his forties with non-small cell lung cancer.

This clonotype was observed a handful of times. This rearrangement joins TRBV5-6 to TRBJ2-5; 9 bases match TRBD2. This CDR3 contains 16 residues. CDR1 and CDR2 (germline): SGHDT, YYEEEE. J gave up 0 bases and V 1 base, and 4 bases lay outside the gene matches. The DNA for the CDR3 is TGTGCCAGCAGCTTGTGGACTAGCGAGTACCAAGAGACCCAGTACTTC. Translated, it gives CASSLWTSEYQETQYF.

The sample holds many counts of this clonotype. The chain recombines TRBV5-1 with TRBJ2-7, with D perhaps matching TRBD2 (6 bases). The CDR3 length is 13 residues. The V and J ends lost 3 bases and 3 bases respectively, with 10 bases between them. Germline CDR1 reads SGHRS; CDR2 reads YFSETQ. The CDR3 DNA reads TGCGCCAGCAGCTACCGGGAGAACTACGAGCAGTACTTC. Translated: CASSYRENYEQYF.

The chain joins TRBV18 to TRBJ2-2; D assignment may be TRBD1 or TRBD2 (5 bases each). The CDR3 is 15 amino acids. From germline, CDR1 is KGHSH and CDR2 LQKENI. The V end was cut by 6 bases, the J end by 2 bases, with 13 bases between. Here the CDR3 reads CASSATGPNTGELFF. CDR3 in DNA: TGTGCCAGCTCCGCTACGGGGCCTAACACCGGGGAGCTGTTTTTT. The full variable domain, rest sourced from reference TRBV18 and TRBJ2-2, is NAGVMQNPRHLVRRRGQEARLRCSPMKGHSHVYWYRQLPEEGLKFMVYLQKENIIDESGMPKERFSAEFPKEGPSILRIQQVVRGDSAAYFCASSATGPNTGELFFGEGSRLTVL.

This clonotype has a count of ten or more. This chain uses TRBV6-1 with TRBJ2-7; D is unclear. Trimming shortened V by 5 bases and J by 9 bases, and 23 bases separated the two germline ends. The CDR3 runs to 15 residues. CDR1 and CDR2 (germline): MNHNS, SASEGT. In DNA form, the CDR3 reads TGTGCCAGCAGTTCGGGTTTAGAAGCGAGTTCTGGGCAGTACTTC. As protein: CASSSGLEASSGQYF.

Notes on this clonotype: This sequence may be a read error, since a much larger clone differs from it by one base. The V and J genes are TRBV29-1 and TRBJ1-4; TRBD1 might be the D (6 bases). Germline CDR1 is SQVTM and CDR2 is ANQGSEA. The length of the CDR3 is 14 residues. V dropped 3 bases and J dropped 7 bases, with 15 bases sitting between them. The CDR3 sequence: CSVDPGTPVEKLFF. The CDR3, as DNA: TGCAGCGTTGACCCCGGGACACCCGTTGAAAAACTGTTTTTT.

The genes are TRBV7-9 and TRBJ2-3; D remains ambiguous. The CDR3 has 15 residues. Germline V gene data show CDR1 as SEHNR and CDR2 as FQNEAQ (reference sequence). V lost 1 base to trimming and J lost 4 bases, with 12 bases between them. This CDR3 is CASSLVPTLSDTQYF. In DNA form, the CDR3 reads TGTGCCAGCAGCTTAGTCCCGACTCTGTCAGATACGCAGTATTTT.

In this sample, this clonotype turned up a few times. This chain joins TRBV6-2 or TRBV6-3 and TRBJ1-4; 7 nucleotides agree with TRBD1. The ends lost 6 bases at V and 7 bases at J; junction bases unmatched: 8. The germline V gene has CDR1 MNHEY and CDR2 SVGEGT. This CDR3 contains 14 residues. The CDR3 DNA is TGTGCCAGCAGCCGACAGGGAGTCGGTGAAAAACTGTTTTTT. Translated, it gives CASSRQGVGEKLFF.

This clonotype occurred many times. The chain uses TRBV6-2 or TRBV6-3 and TRBJ2-1; D gene uncertain. The CDR3 is made up of 12 amino acids. Germline values: CDR1 MNHEY, CDR2 SVGEGT. Trimming shortened V by 0 bases and J by 6 bases, and 3 bases separated the two germline ends. The CDR3 reads CASSYSPNEQFF. The CDR3 nucleotides are TGTGCCAGCAGTTACTCGCCCAATGAGCAGTTCTTC.

This clonotype was found a few times. The chain has TRBV19 and TRBJ2-3, with TRBD1 as a possible D gene (6 bases). The V and J ends lost 6 bases and 2 bases respectively, with 18 bases between them. CDR1 is LNHDA and CDR2 is SQIVND in the germline V gene (reference sequence). This CDR3 is built from 16 residues. CDR3 bases: TGTGCCAGTAGCCCAATTGGGGGCGCAATCACAGATACGCAGTATTTT. Protein: CASSPIGGAITDTQYF.

This clonotype came up many times. The V gene is TRBV2, the J gene TRBJ2-7, with D uncertain. The CDR3 runs 13 residues. Germline loops: CDR1 SNHLY, CDR2 FYNNEI. Trimming left V 4 bases short and J 3 bases short, with 10 bases between. CDR3 in DNA: TGTGCCAGCAGTGGAGAAAAGAGCTACGAGCAGTACTTC. Translated, it gives CASSGEKSYEQYF.